This is a list of T cell receptor beta chains from one sample in a study of T cell changes during pregnancy in multiple sclerosis. The protocol was immunoSEQ multiplex PCR, while the TCRdb copy is restricted to in-frame clones and leaves out a portion. The profile shows roughly 42,000 clones, about 88% of them singletons. This material consisted of CD4+ T cells from peripheral blood mononuclear cells, taken in the second trimester of pregnancy. The receptors were sampled from a female donor with multiple sclerosis, enrolled in a pregnancy study. CDR3s include the opening cysteine and the closing phenylalanine or tryptophan. A D gene is named only where the DNA matches it firmly. Clone sizes are given selectively: once, few, many, or a class where the clone is expanded.

j_call d_call v_call cdr3_length clone_size cdr3_aa cdr3_nt
TRBJ2-7 TRBD2 TRBV7-2 15 NA CASSFSAGGPNEQYF TGTGCCAGCAGCTTTTCGGCGGGAGGGCCCAACGAGCAGTACTTC
TRBJ1-2 NA TRBV14 13 NA CASSPKQGSGYTF TGTGCCAGCAGCCCTAAACAGGGATCTGGCTACACCTTC
TRBJ2-5 NA TRBV28 13 NA CASSSRGRETQYF TGTGCCAGCAGTTCTAGGGGTCGAGAGACCCAGTACTTC
TRBJ2-2 NA TRBV28 14 NA CASSPGWNTGELFF TGTGCCAGCAGTCCAGGATGGAACACCGGGGAGCTGTTTTTT
TRBJ2-3 TRBD2 TRBV18 16 NA CASSPLLAAYTDTQYF TGTGCCAGCTCACCTCTCCTAGCGGCCTACACAGATACGCAGTATTTT
TRBJ2-1 NA TRBV4-1 14 NA CASSQESAMSEQFF TGCGCCAGCAGCCAAGAGTCCGCTATGAGTGAGCAGTTCTTC
TRBJ2-1 TRBD2 TRBV27 19 NA CASSLLFGVGGRNYNEQFF TGTGCCAGCAGTTTGCTGTTTGGGGTCGGCGGGAGGAATTACAATGAGCAGTTCTTC
TRBJ2-2 TRBD2 TRBV27 14 NA CASRLGGGTGELFF TGTGCCAGCAGGTTGGGGGGGGGAACCGGGGAGCTGTTTTTT
TRBJ2-2 TRBD1 TRBV7-3 15 NA CASSLLGQGTGELFF TGTGCCAGCAGCTTATTGGGACAGGGCACCGGGGAGCTGTTTTTT
TRBJ2-3 TRBD2 TRBV28 16 few CASSLGSGSVTDTQYF TGTGCCAGCAGTTTAGGGAGCGGGAGCGTCACAGATACGCAGTATTTT
TRBJ2-2 NA TRBV2 14 NA CASRQAPNTGELFF TGTGCCAGCAGACAGGCCCCGAACACCGGGGAGCTGTTTTTT
TRBJ1-2 NA TRBV18 14 NA CASSPPEGSYGYTF TGTGCCAGCTCACCACCGGAGGGATCCTATGGCTACACCTTC
TRBJ2-1 TRBD2 TRBV5-1 15 NA CASSLAGLGYNEQFF TGCGCCAGCAGTCTAGCGGGATTGGGCTACAATGAGCAGTTCTTC
TRBJ1-2 NA TRBV30 13 NA CAWLRGINYGYTF TGTGCCTGGTTGAGAGGGATAAACTATGGCTACACCTTC
TRBJ2-7 NA TRBV7-8 14 NA CASSLRAAQYEQYF TGTGCCAGCAGCTTAAGAGCGGCCCAATACGAGCAGTACTTC
TRBJ2-2 NA TRBV5-4 15 NA CASGKTGLNTGELFF TGTGCCAGCGGGAAAACAGGGTTGAACACCGGGGAGCTGTTTTTT
TRBJ1-3 NA TRBV2 14 NA CASGQASGGNTIYF TGTGCCAGCGGTCAGGCCTCGGGAGGAAACACCATATATTTT
TRBJ1-3 NA TRBV10-1 16 few CASRRYQGSAGNTIYF TGCGCCAGCAGAAGATATCAGGGAAGCGCTGGAAACACCATATATTTT
TRBJ2-1 NA TRBV7-9 15 once CASSPIGRATNEQFF TGTGCCAGCAGCCCAATAGGGCGGGCAACCAATGAGCAGTTCTTC
TRBJ2-2 NA TRBV28 16 once CASSSTGNKVPGELFF TGTGCCAGCAGTTCGACAGGCAATAAGGTCCCCGGGGAGCTGTTTTTT
TRBJ2-2 NA TRBV7-3 14 NA CASSYYQGTGELFF TGTGCCAGCAGTTATTACCAGGGAACCGGGGAGCTGTTTTTT
TRBJ2-5 NA TRBV19 13 NA CASSAGTTGTQYF TGTGCCAGTAGTGCCGGGACAACGGGGACCCAGTACTTC
TRBJ1-4 NA TRBV9 14 NA CASSVGAGEEKLFF TGTGCCAGCAGCGTAGGGGCAGGGGAAGAAAAACTGTTTTTT
TRBJ2-4 NA TRBV15 13 NA CATSSLRINIQYF TGTGCCACCAGCTCCCTGCGAATAAACATTCAGTACTTC
TRBJ2-1 TRBD2 TRBV14 12 few CASSPGLFWQFF TGTGCCAGCAGCCCGGGACTATTCTGGCAGTTCTTC
TRBJ2-7 TRBD2 TRBV19 15 NA CASSIPGRASYEQYF TGTGCCAGTAGTATCCCCGGGAGGGCCTCCTACGAGCAGTACTTC
TRBJ1-2 NA TRBV6-9 13 NA CAIYAGTCYGYTF TGTGCCATATATGCGGGTACGTGCTATGGCTACACCTTC
TRBJ2-1 TRBD2 TRBV9 16 NA CASSVGGSGGRNEQFF TGTGCCAGCAGCGTAGGGGGTAGCGGGGGGAGGAATGAGCAGTTCTTC
TRBJ1-4 NA TRBV18 14 NA CASSQGSQGEKLFF TGTGCCAGCTCCCAGGGGTCACAAGGTGAAAAACTGTTTTTT
TRBJ1-5 TRBD1 TRBV30 14 NA CAWRGDSLNQPQHF TGTGCCTGGAGAGGGGACAGCCTAAATCAGCCCCAGCATTTT
TRBJ2-6 TRBD1 TRBV15 17 NA CATSRRQGAVEANVLTF TGTGCCACCAGCAGGCGACAGGGGGCTGTTGAGGCCAACGTCCTGACTTTC
TRBJ2-5 NA TRBV18 14 NA CASSPPPGGETQYF TGTGCCAGCTCACCACCGCCAGGGGGGGAGACCCAGTACTTC
TRBJ1-4 NA TRBV6-6 13 NA CASRPGVDEKLFF TGTGCCAGCAGACCAGGGGTAGATGAAAAACTGTTTTTT
TRBJ1-5 TRBD1 TRBV19 19 NA CASSTGTGGGRGSNQPQHF TGTGCCAGTAGTACAGGGACAGGGGGAGGTCGGGGGAGCAATCAGCCCCAGCATTTT
TRBJ1-1 NA TRBV29-1 14 NA CSVDLTPMNTEAFF TGCAGCGTTGATCTAACCCCTATGAACACTGAAGCTTTCTTT
TRBJ1-5 NA TRBV29-1 14 NA CSVGVGGGNQPQHF TGCAGCGTCGGAGTGGGAGGCGGCAATCAGCCCCAGCATTTT
TRBJ1-4 NA TRBV28 15 NA CASTPFMRFNEKLFF TGTGCCAGCACCCCCTTCATGCGGTTTAATGAAAAACTGTTTTTT
TRBJ2-4 NA TRBV27 16 NA CASSSYEGLAKNIQYF TGTGCCAGCAGTTCTTACGAGGGCCTAGCCAAAAACATTCAGTACTTC
TRBJ2-7 TRBD2 TRBV6-5 16 NA CASSYSRWSSGRGQYF TGTGCCAGCAGTTACTCGAGATGGTCTAGCGGGAGAGGGCAGTACTTC
TRBJ2-2 NA TRBV5-4 17 NA CASSSYQTGWNTGELFF TGTGCCAGCAGCTCCTATCAAACAGGGTGGAACACCGGGGAGCTGTTTTTT
TRBJ2-1 TRBD2 TRBV5-6 15 NA CASSLELAGGLEQFF TGTGCCAGCAGCTTGGAGCTAGCGGGAGGGCTTGAGCAGTTCTTC
TRBJ2-7 TRBD2 TRBV4-1 17 NA CASSQDRGLAGVYEQYF TGCGCCAGCAGCCAAGATCGGGGACTAGCGGGAGTTTACGAGCAGTACTTC